The present TCR beta chain was sequenced within a study of cytomegalovirus exposure and HLA in healthy donors (dated by TCRdb to 2015 to 2018). About the study as a whole: According to an earlier analysis of several hundred of the donors, about 179 million T cells yielded some 110 million unique TCR beta sequences and roughly 280 Gb of sequence data. The number of donors typed differed by locus, with about 629-640 for A, B, C, DRB1 and DQB1, around 560 for DQA1, over 600 for DPA1, and roughly 450 for DPB1. Besides the first cohort of approximately 670 subjects, a separate validation cohort made up of roughly 120 different subjects was used. The aim of the study was to test whether cataloging public T cell receptors could identify signatures of past pathogen exposure. Rather than using new phenotypic data, the later analysis identified candidate immune exposures from TCR beta sequences and from how often those sequences occurred across donors. The study used immunosequencing to profile the T cell repertoires of approximately 690 subjects and linked those repertoires to cytomegalovirus serostatus. A later analysis re-analyzed previously published TCR beta repertoires from hundreds of donors and added high-resolution HLA genotyping to study TCR occurrence patterns. To predict cytomegalovirus infection status, the study brought together high-throughput TCR immunosequencing, statistical association of individual TCRs with disease status, and machine learning. An early release that covered roughly 600 HLA-typed donors contained approximately 300 gigabases of sequencing data and roughly 84 million unique TCR sequences. Alongside the repertoire data, information on donor age, sex, ethnicity and CMV serostatus was compiled. Of the approximately 400 genotyped donors, around 81% fell in the genetic ancestry cluster associated with self-reported Caucasian donors. Both class I and class II loci were covered by HLA typing, at four-digit resolution. Every discovery cohort repertoire had been produced on one sequencing platform. Among around 400 genotyped donors of the cohort, an average of around 240,000 unique TCR beta nucleotide sequences were sequenced per donor, roughly 20% of them non-productive. Roughly 5 DR-DQ haplotypes were treated as single units for association and clustering because of strong linkage in the cohort. To decide whether each TCR beta V gene segment behaved as functional or pseudogenic, an earlier analysis of 587 of the donors relied on high-throughput TCR beta sequencing. Genome-wide SNP genotypes for about 55% of the 666 donors were used in a later genetic analysis, which treated that subset as a discovery cohort. Study-level results and caveats: A further reported finding was that TCR beta sequences accurately predicted the HLA-A and HLA-B alleles for most subjects in the first cohort. When HLA alleles, especially DR and DQ, strongly co-occurred, attributing TCR associations to individual alleles was difficult. Across donors, most TCR sequences were observed very rarely, whereas some public TCRs were present in many individuals. Linkage disequilibrium might explain the correlated functional status among segregating V segments, but an unknown experimental factor could not be excluded. Some IMGT-functional V segments, including TRBV6-2 and TRBV6-3, could not be told apart with the 87-base-pair reads, so those segments were excluded. In a later analysis, the rate of TCR association differed among HLA loci, with DRB1 alleles having the most associated TCRs and HLA-C alleles having the fewest. Because HLA typing was unavailable for some donors at each locus, only the typed subset was used in association tests. A cluster of highly shared sequence variants was judged likely to be a technical artifact of the sequencing pipeline. Broadly in line with IMGT annotations, most TCR beta V segments showed up in productive rearrangements about 90% or about 30% of the time in an earlier analysis of 587 of the donors. The cohort was sequenced for TCR beta chains only, and without alpha or paired-chain data the features that could be detected were limited. Because counts were too low, approximately 18 rarely observed V segments, including chromosome 9 orphons, were excluded from the earlier analysis of 500 to 700 of the donors. Presence/absence analyses assumed roughly uniform sequencing depth across donors, an assumption that may not hold. A later analysis found that most CMV-associated TCR beta chains appeared HLA-restricted, with HLA associations seemingly driven largely by CMV exposure. In both the original and validation cohorts, the classifier was reported to diagnose cytomegalovirus status with high specificity and sensitivity. For the cohort, immune exposure information was limited to CMV serostatus. According to a later analysis, parvovirus B19, influenza, CMV and Epstein-Barr virus appeared linked to several top co-occurrence clusters. V-gene and J-gene trimming of TCR beta chains was associated with a missense DCLRE1C variant in a later genetic analysis, and the association was replicated in an independent cohort. A later analysis found that HLA-associated TCR beta chains were more clonally expanded and had lower generation probabilities than equally common non-associated chains. A few of the identified cytomegalovirus-associated TCR beta chains were confirmed in vitro to be specific for cytomegalovirus antigens. It was suggested by the authors that the approach could potentially be generalized to other disease states and immunological phenotypes. A later analysis associated 17,000 or so TCR beta sequences with specific HLA alleles at a false discovery rate of 0.05. The study gave a list of 150 to 200 TCR beta chains associated with cytomegalovirus. According to a later genetic analysis, donors in an Asian-associated ancestry cluster had fewer N-insertions in productive TCRs than the roughly 670-donor mean.

In total, just over 650 healthy bone marrow donors made up the cohort. Cohort members were all nominally healthy when sampled, although unrecorded immune exposures were likely present. The donor was CMV seronegative and belonged to the group of 352 seronegative cohort members. Each donor provided a peripheral blood sample, and peripheral blood mononuclear cells were used for TCR beta sequencing. Genomic DNA extraction from the blood cell samples was performed with the Qiagen DNeasy Blood Extraction Kit. Libraries were prepared through the immunoSEQ multiplex PCR assay. For the multiplex PCR, a mixture combining 60 forward primers for TCR Vbeta segments and 13 reverse primers for TCR Jbeta segments was used. The CDR3 region of rearranged TCR beta genes was amplified from genomic DNA with a multiplex PCR assay. The amplified TCR beta libraries were sequenced on the Illumina HiSeq System as 87-base-pair reads. The original pipeline was this. A later analysis tallied tens of millions of unique TCR beta chains across the 650 to 750 repertoires, and about 10 million of those chains were shared by two or more donors. To remove PCR and sequencing errors, raw reads were error-corrected and collapsed into unique sequences using a nearest-neighbor algorithm that merged closely related sequences. V, D and J gene segments were assigned by aligning CDR3 sequences to IMGT reference sequences. For a sequence to be retained, a match of at least six nucleotides to both a V gene segment and a J gene segment was required. A rearrangement was called productive if the CDR3 had no stop codons and remained in frame with V and J, and every other rearrangement was called non-productive. Following IMGT convention, CDR3 was defined as the stretch from the second conserved V-encoded cysteine to the conserved J-encoded phenylalanine. The earlier analysis of 500 to 650 of the donors excluded any sequence lacking an unambiguous match to a single V gene segment. An earlier analysis of fewer than 750 of the donors called V segments functional above 56.7% productive rearrangements and segregating when the between-donor standard deviation exceeded 5%. A statistical classification framework was built to diagnose cytomegalovirus status from the catalog of TCR beta chain sequences. V and J gene assignment, in a later analysis, came from comparing TCR nucleotide sequences with IMGT/GENE-DB human TR gene sequences. In a later analysis, CDR3 sequences and most-parsimonious VDJ recombination scenarios were assigned using the TCRdist pipeline. A later analysis defined each TCR beta chain by its CDR3 amino acid sequence plus V-gene family, and excluded reads lacking a unique V-gene family. In a later analysis, a few hundred highly shared, low-generation-probability nucleotide sequences were removed to address suspected cross-contamination and a sequencing artifact. For each public chain, a later analysis derived a clonal expansion index from normalized ranks of inferred template counts within each repertoire. Generation probabilities in a later analysis came from a VDJ recombination model fitted to out-of-frame rearrangements, and those results were checked against IGoR. Hypergeometric tests were used in a later analysis to score TCR-TCR, TCR-HLA and TCR-CMV co-occurrence, with a repertoire-size bias correction applied to the TCR pairs. A later analysis estimated false discovery rates by permuting HLA or CMV assignments 20 times. A later analysis grouped co-occurring TCRs with DBSCAN, adding TCRdist sequence similarity when clustering within HLA-allele-positive subsets. For co-occurrence clustering, repertoires with fewer than 30,000 or more than 120,000 public chains were excluded, along with about five repertoires with anomalous nucleotide sharing. Here the immuneACCESS table is served through TCRdb, limited to in-frame sequences with V and J called. Missing clones are a known gap in these copies; in checked studies unresolved V genes cover under half, and the rest lacks a known reason. The DNA gave D and trimming, while V, J and clone size come from that table. The sample records roughly 150,000 clones, 75% to 80% of which are singletons. The ten biggest clones cover 0.66% of the sample.

As to this clone: Which antigen it targets is not known. No much larger clone is present one base from it, and per-base qualities are unavailable.

The CDR3 runs 13 amino acids, cysteine and phenylalanine included. The DNA shown is the 39-base CDR3, in frame from base 1. Via the germline V gene, CDR1 is MNHEY and CDR2 SVGAGI. Trimming accounts for 2 bases at V and 5 bases at J, while the number of junction bases matched to no gene is 2. The sequenced material came from PBMCs. This chain is built from TRBV6-5 and TRBJ1-2; the junction holds 7 bases that match TRBD1. The clonotype was recovered from a male donor in good health and CMV-seronegative. Here the CDR3 is given as CASSYPTGYGYTF. The DNA reads as follows: TGTGCCAGCAGTTACCCGACAGGGTATGGCTACACCTTC.